The 14 T cell receptor beta chains below were found in one sample sequenced in a study of T cell responses to AZD1222 COVID-19 vaccine. Profiled with immunoSEQ multiplex PCR; TCRdb holds only in-frame clones, not every one. Of around 83,000 clones in the sample, around 88% are singletons; the top ten hold over 8%. The sequencing used peripheral blood, collected on day 0 of AZD1222 vaccination. The source is an adult in good health.

The rearrangement joins TRBV30 to TRBJ1-6; 8 bases fit TRBD1. V trimming: 6 bases; J trimming: 8 bases; junction bases outside the gene matches: 6. Germline values: CDR1 GTSNPN, CDR2 SVGIG (reference sequence). The CDR3 runs 13 residues. CDR3 bases: TGTGCCTGCCGACAGGGGACCGATTCACCCCTCCACTTT. Protein: CACRQGTDSPLHF. The full variable domain, with the rest looked up from reference TRBV30 and TRBJ1-6, is SQTIHQWPATLVQPVGSPLSLECTVEGTSNPNLYWYRQAAGRGLQLLFYSVGIGQISSEVPQNLSASRPQDRQFILSSKKLLLSDSGFYLCACRQGTDSPLHFGNGTRLTVT.

This chain connects TRBV4-3 to TRBJ1-1; the match to TRBD1 covers 8 bases. This CDR3 has 13 amino acids. The germline V gene encodes CDR1 LGHNA and CDR2 YSLEER. The ends lost 1 base at V and 8 bases at J; junction bases unmatched: 3. CDR3 bases: TGCGCCAGCAGCCAAGCAGGGGGCCTCGAAGCTTTCTTT. Protein product: CASSQAGGLEAFF.

The gene calls are TRBV30 and TRBJ2-1; 10 bases fit TRBD1. This CDR3 spans 14 amino acids. Germline assignment: CDR1 GTSNPN and CDR2 SVGIG (reference sequence). Trimming took 5 bases from V and 3 from J; bases not matched to a gene: 4. The CDR3 DNA reads TGTGCCTGGGACCGGGACAGGGGCTACAATGAGCAGTTCTTC. Protein sequence: CAWDRDRGYNEQFF. The full variable domain, its missing parts supplied by reference TRBV30 and TRBJ2-1, is SQTIHQWPATLVQPVGSPLSLECTVEGTSNPNLYWYRQAAGRGLQLLFYSVGIGQISSEVPQNLSASRPQDRQFILSSKKLLLSDSGFYLCAWDRDRGYNEQFFGPGTRLTVL.

The V gene is TRBV11-2, the J gene TRBJ2-7, with D uncertain. Germline V CDR1 and CDR2: SGHAT, FQNNGV. Trimming left V 1 base short and J 0 bases short, with 10 bases between. There are 15 residues in the CDR3. CDR3 nucleotide sequence: TGTGCCAGCAGCTTAGCCGAGGAGAGCTCCTACGAGCAGTACTTC. The encoded protein is CASSLAEESSYEQYF. Full variable domain (missing parts from reference TRBV11-2 and TRBJ2-7): EAGVAQSPRYKIIEKRQSVAFWCNPISGHATLYWYQQILGQGPKLLIQFQNNGVVDDSQLPKDRFSAERLKGVDSTLKIQPAKLEDSAVYLCASSLAEESSYEQYFGPGTRLTVT.

This chain joins TRBV19 and TRBJ1-6, with D unclear. CDR3 length: 14 amino acids. Germline V gene lookup returns CDR1 LNHDA and CDR2 SQIVND (reference sequence). The ends were cut back, 0 bases at V and 9 bases at J, with 9 bases in the middle. The CDR3 protein is CASSIDPLSSPLHF. The CDR3 DNA reads as TGTGCCAGTAGTATAGACCCCCTCTCTTCACCCCTCCACTTT. The variable domain in full, completed from reference TRBV19 and TRBJ1-6, reads DGGITQSPKYLFRKEGQNVTLSCEQNLNHDAMYWYRQDPGQGLRLIYYSQIVNDFQKGDIAEGYSVSREKKESFPLTVTSAQKNPTAFYLCASSIDPLSSPLHFGNGTRLTVT.

The V gene is TRBV6-5, the J gene TRBJ2-2; D is possibly TRBD2 (5 bases). V lost 7 bases to trimming and J lost 0 bases, with 12 bases between them. Germline V gene sequence: CDR1 MNHEY, CDR2 SVGAGI. The length of the CDR3 is 15 residues. The CDR3 loop reads CASKSSRSNTGELFF. CDR3 DNA: TGTGCCAGCAAATCTAGCAGGTCGAACACCGGGGAGCTGTTTTTT.

The V gene is TRBV5-4, the J gene TRBJ2-5; the match to TRBD1 covers 10 bases. The germline CDR1 and CDR2 sequences are SGHNT and YYREEE (reference sequence). Unmatched junction bases numbered 9, after V lost 5 bases and J lost 5 bases. The CDR3 length is 15 residues. CDR3 nucleotide sequence: TGTGCCAGCAGTTCGGACAGGGGGTCACTTGAGACCCAGTACTTC. Its translation: CASSSDRGSLETQYF. The full variable domain, rest sourced from reference TRBV5-4 and TRBJ2-5, is ETGVTQSPTHLIKTRGQQVTLRCSSQSGHNTVSWYQQALGQGPQFIFQYYREEENGRGNFPPRFSGLQFPNYSSELNVNALELDDSALYLCASSSDRGSLETQYFGPGTRLLVL.

The V gene is TRBV10-3, the J gene TRBJ2-2; D possibly corresponds to TRBD2 (6 bases). V shed 8 bases and J shed 1 base, with 17 bases lying between them. The CDR3 loop spans 16 amino acids. CDR1 and CDR2 (germline): ENHRY, SYGVKD. The CDR3 loop reads CAIPRSRAGNTGELFF. The CDR3 coding sequence is TGTGCCATCCCTCGATCGCGAGCGGGGAACACCGGGGAGCTGTTTTTT.

A single count supports this clone. This chain joins TRBV12-3 or TRBV12-4 and TRBJ1-6; a weak D match, TRBD1 (6 bases). The CDR3 extends over 13 amino acids. Trimming removed 6 bases from V and 7 bases from J, with 10 bases in between. The CDR3 reads CASSPDSNSPLHF. As DNA, the CDR3 is TGTGCCAGCAGCCCGGACAGCAATTCACCCCTCCACTTT.

V and J are TRBV5-1 and TRBJ1-1, with TRBD1 as a possible D gene (5 bases). The germline V gene has CDR1 SGHRS and CDR2 YFSETQ. CDR3 length: 14 amino acids. V lost 0 bases to trimming and J lost 4 bases, with 10 bases between them. CDR3 nucleotide sequence: TGCGCCAGCAGCTTGGGTGGGGCTGGCACTGAAGCTTTCTTT. Amino acids: CASSLGGAGTEAFF.

The chain is built from TRBV7-9 and TRBJ1-4, with no clear D. Trimming left V 7 bases short and J 2 bases short, with 11 bases between. CDR1 and CDR2 from the germline V gene are SEHNR and FQNEAQ (reference sequence). The CDR3 sequence is 14 residues long. Here the CDR3 DNA reads TGTGCCAGCACCTCCCATGCGACTAATGAAAAACTGTTTTTT. It yields the protein CASTSHATNEKLFF.

The chain joins TRBV7-9 to TRBJ2-3, with D possibly called TRBD1 or TRBD2 (6 bases each). CDR3 length equals 16 residues. V shed 5 bases and J shed 1 base, with 16 bases lying between them. Germline-derived CDR1 and CDR2 are SEHNR and FQNEAQ (reference sequence). CDR3 nucleotide sequence: TGTGCCAGCAGCACCTTAGGGGGGTCGCGCACAGATACGCAGTATTTT. Residues: CASSTLGGSRTDTQYF.

The rearrangement links TRBV29-1 to TRBJ1-3; D is ambiguous. Trimming took 1 base from V and 2 from J, leaving 0 bases between them. Germline CDR1 and CDR2: SQVTM and ANQGSEA. There are 11 residues in the CDR3. In DNA form, the CDR3 reads TGCAGCGTTGAAGCTGGAAACACCATATATTTT. It is translated as CSVEAGNTIYF.

The chain has TRBV29-1 and TRBJ1-1; the D gene is possibly TRBD1 (6 bases). This CDR3 contains 12 residues. V was shortened by 5 bases and J by 4 bases, with 11 bases between the two germline ends. Germline V CDR1 and CDR2: SQVTM, ANQGSEA. The CDR3 coding sequence is TGCAGCGTTCATCAGGGGAGCACTGAAGCTTTCTTT. This encodes CSVHQGSTEAFF.